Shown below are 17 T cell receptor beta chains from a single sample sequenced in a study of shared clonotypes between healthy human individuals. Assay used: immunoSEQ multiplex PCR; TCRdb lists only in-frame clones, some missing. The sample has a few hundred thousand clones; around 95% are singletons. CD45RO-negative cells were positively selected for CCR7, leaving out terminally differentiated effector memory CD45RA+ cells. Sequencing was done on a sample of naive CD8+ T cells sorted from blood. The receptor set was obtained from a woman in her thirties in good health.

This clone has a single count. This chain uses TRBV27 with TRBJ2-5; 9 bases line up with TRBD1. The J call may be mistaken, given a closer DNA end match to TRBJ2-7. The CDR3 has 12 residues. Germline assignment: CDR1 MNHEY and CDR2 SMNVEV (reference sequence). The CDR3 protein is CASGDRVYEQYF. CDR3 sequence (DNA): TGTGCCAGCGGGGACAGGGTGTACGAGCAGTACTTC.

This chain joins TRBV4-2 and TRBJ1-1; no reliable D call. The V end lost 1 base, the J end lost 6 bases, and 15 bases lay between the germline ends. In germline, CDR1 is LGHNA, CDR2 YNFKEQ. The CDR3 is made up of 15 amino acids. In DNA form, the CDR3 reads TGTGCCAGCAGCCAAGTTGATTTGGGGTTTCCTGAAGCTTTCTTT. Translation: CASSQVDLGFPEAFF.

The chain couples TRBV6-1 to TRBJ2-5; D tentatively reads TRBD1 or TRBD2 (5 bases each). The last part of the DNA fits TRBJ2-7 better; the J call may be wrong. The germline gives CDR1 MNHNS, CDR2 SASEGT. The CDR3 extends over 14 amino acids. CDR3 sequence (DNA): TGTGCCAGCAGTGAAGGGGTCTGGGGGTACGAGCAGTACTTC. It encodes CASSEGVWGYEQYF.

CDR3 sequence reads: CASRGLADYEQFF. The CDR3 DNA follows: TGTGCCAGCAGGGGGCTAGCGGACTATGAGCAGTTCTTC. The J gene is TRBJ2-1, the V gene TRBV27; 7 bases match TRBD2. The CDR3 consists of 13 residues. Germline V gene lookup returns CDR1 MNHEY and CDR2 SMNVEV (reference sequence). V lost 6 bases, J lost 8 bases, and 7 bases stayed unmatched.

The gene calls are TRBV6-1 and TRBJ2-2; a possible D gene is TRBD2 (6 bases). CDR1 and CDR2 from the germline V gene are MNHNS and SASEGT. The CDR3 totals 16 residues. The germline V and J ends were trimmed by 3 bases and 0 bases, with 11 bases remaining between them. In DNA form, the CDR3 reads TGTGCCAGCAGTGATGGAGGGCTAGCGAACACCGGGGAGCTGTTTTTT. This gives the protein CASSDGGLANTGELFF.

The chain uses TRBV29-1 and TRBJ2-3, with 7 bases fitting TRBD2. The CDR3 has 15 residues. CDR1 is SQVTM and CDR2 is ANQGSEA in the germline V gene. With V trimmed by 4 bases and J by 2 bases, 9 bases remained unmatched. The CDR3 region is CSVGFRGEPTDTQYF. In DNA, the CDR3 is TGCAGCGTTGGCTTTCGGGGGGAGCCCACAGATACGCAGTATTTT.

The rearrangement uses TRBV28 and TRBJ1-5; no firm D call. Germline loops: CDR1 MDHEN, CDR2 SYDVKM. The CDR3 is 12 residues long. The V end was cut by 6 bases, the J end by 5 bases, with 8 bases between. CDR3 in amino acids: CASSPLYQPQHF. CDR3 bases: TGTGCCAGCAGCCCTCTTTATCAGCCCCAGCATTTT.

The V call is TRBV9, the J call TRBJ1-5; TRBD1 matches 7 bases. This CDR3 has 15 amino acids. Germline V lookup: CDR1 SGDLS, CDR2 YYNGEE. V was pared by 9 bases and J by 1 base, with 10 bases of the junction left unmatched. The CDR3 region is CAKKTGRLSNQPQHF. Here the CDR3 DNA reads TGTGCCAAAAAGACAGGGAGGTTGAGCAATCAGCCCCAGCATTTT.

The CDR3 sequence: CSVEPGERTGELFF. CDR3 nucleotides: TGCAGCGTTGAACCGGGGGAGAGAACCGGGGAGCTGTTTTTT. V is TRBV29-1 and J is TRBJ2-2, with D perhaps matching TRBD2 (6 bases). In germline, CDR1 is SQVTM, CDR2 ANQGSEA. V shed 2 bases and J shed 5 bases, with 12 bases lying between them. The CDR3 is made up of 14 amino acids.

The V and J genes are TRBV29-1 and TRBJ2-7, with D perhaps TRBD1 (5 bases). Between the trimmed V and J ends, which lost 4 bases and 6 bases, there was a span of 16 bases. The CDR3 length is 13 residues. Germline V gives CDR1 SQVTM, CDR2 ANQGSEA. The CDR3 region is CSVVLTSGSEQYF. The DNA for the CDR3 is TGCAGCGTTGTTCTGACCTCAGGGTCCGAGCAGTACTTC.

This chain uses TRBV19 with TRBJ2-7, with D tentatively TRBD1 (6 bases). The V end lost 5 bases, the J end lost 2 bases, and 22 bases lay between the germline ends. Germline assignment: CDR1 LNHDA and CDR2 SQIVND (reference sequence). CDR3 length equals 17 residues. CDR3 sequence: CASSYKFGQGQPYEQYF. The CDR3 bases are TGTGCCAGTAGTTACAAATTCGGCCAGGGGCAACCCTACGAGCAGTACTTC.

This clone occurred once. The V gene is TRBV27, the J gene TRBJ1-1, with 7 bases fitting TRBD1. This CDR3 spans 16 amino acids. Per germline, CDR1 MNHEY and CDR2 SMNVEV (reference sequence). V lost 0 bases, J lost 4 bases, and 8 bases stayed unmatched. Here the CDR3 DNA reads TGTGCCAGCAGTTTATCTAACAGGGGTTTCATCACTGAAGCTTTCTTT. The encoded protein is CASSLSNRGFITEAFF.

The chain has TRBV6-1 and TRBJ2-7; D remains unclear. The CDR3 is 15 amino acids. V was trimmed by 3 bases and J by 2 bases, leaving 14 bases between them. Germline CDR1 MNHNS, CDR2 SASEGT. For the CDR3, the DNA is TGTGCCAGCAGTGATAAGGGCGGTGGACCCTACGAGCAGTACTTC. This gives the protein CASSDKGGGPYEQYF.

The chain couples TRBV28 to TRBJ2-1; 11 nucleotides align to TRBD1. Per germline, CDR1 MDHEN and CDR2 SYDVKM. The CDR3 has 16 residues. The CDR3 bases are TGTGCTATCGAAATCGCCGGGACAGGGGGTGGCAATGAGCAGTTCTTC. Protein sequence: CAIEIAGTGGGNEQFF.

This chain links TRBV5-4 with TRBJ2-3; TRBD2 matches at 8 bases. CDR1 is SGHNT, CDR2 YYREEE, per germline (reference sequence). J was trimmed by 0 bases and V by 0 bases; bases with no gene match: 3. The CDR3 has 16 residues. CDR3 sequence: CASSLGASGSTDTQYF. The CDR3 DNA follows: TGTGCCAGCAGCTTGGGGGCTAGCGGGAGCACAGATACGCAGTATTTT.

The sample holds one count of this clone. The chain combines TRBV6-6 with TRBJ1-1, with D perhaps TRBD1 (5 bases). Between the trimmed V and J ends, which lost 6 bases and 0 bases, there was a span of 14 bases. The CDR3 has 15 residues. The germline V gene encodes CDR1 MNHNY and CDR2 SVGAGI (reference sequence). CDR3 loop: CASRQWDGMNTEAFF. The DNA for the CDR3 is TGTGCCAGCAGGCAATGGGACGGAATGAACACTGAAGCTTTCTTT.

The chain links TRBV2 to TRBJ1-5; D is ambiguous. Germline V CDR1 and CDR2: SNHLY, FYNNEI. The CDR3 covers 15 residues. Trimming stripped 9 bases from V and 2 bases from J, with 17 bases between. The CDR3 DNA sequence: TGTGCCAGTAAAGGAGGGATTGGGGGCAATCAGCCCCAGCATTTT. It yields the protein CASKGGIGGNQPQHF.